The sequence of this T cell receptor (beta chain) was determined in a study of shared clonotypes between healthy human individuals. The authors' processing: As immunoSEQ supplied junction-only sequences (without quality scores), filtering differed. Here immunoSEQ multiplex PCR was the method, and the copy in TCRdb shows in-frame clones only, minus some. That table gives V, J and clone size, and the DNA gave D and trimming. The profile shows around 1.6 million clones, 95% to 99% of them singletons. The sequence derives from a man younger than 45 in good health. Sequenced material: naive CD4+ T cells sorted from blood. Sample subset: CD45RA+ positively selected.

Here the CDR3 reads CASISDSGNTIYF. In DNA, the CDR3 is TGTGCCAGCATCAGCGACTCTGGAAACACCATATATTTT. The chain links TRBV2 to TRBJ1-3; D is undetermined. With 7 bases removed from V and 0 bases from J, the gap between germline ends came to 7 bases. Germline V gene sequence: CDR1 SNHLY, CDR2 FYNNEI. This CDR3 region has 13 residues.